One and the same sample provided the 20 T cell receptor beta chains below, sequenced in a study of blood T cell repertoires in COVID-19. Some clones are missing from TCRdb's copy, which holds only in-frame ones; the method was immunoSEQ multiplex PCR. The sample gives 99,000 or so clones, less than 90% of which show up once; more than 4.5% is in the top ten. The specimen was peripheral blood. Every receptor here comes from a human donor in a cohort sampled during active COVID-19.

The chain has TRBV11-2 and TRBJ2-1, with a weak D call TRBD1 (6 bases). Germline V CDR1 and CDR2: SGHAT, FQNNGV. Trimming shortened V by 4 bases and J by 5 bases, and 15 bases separated the two germline ends. The CDR3 consists of 15 residues. The CDR3, as DNA: TGTGCCAGCAGCTCGTGGACCGGGACAAACAATGAGCAGTTCTTC. It yields the protein CASSSWTGTNNEQFF.

This chain joins TRBV7-3 and TRBJ1-2; 8 nucleotides line up with TRBD1. The germline CDR1 and CDR2 sequences are SGHTA and FQGTGA. The CDR3 length is 14 residues. Unmatched junction bases numbered 6, after V lost 6 bases and J lost 3 bases. The CDR3 protein is CASRPGGSDYGYTF. CDR3 nucleotide sequence: TGTGCCAGCAGGCCAGGGGGCTCTGACTATGGCTACACCTTC.

The chain employs TRBV24-1 and TRBJ2-5; weak D call: TRBD2 (6 bases). V was trimmed by 6 bases and J by 5 bases, leaving 21 bases between them. Germline CDR1 is KGHDR and CDR2 is SFDVKD. CDR3 length: 16 residues. This chain's CDR3 is CATSQPRAGGLETQYF. The CDR3 region has the DNA TGTGCCACCAGTCAACCCCGAGCCGGGGGTCTGGAGACCCAGTACTTC.

In the case of this clone: One end of the junction does not line up with germline, which may come from a read error. Other DNA sequences in this specimen translate into the identical CDR3. The V and J genes are TRBV7-2 and TRBJ2-7; perhaps TRBD2 as D (5 bases). This CDR3 contains 13 residues. Germline V gene sequence: CDR1 SGHTA, CDR2 FQGNSA. The CDR3 DNA sequence: TGTGCCAGCAGCTTGCCCGGGATCCACGAGCAATACTTC. Its translation is CASSLPGIHEQYF.

The CDR3 DNA sequence: TGTGCCAGCAGTTTGCTGACAGGGGCAGGTTCACCCCTCCACTTT. As protein: CASSLLTGAGSPLHF. This chain uses TRBV6-2 or TRBV6-3 with TRBJ1-6; 8 bases map to TRBD1. The CDR3 sequence is 15 residues long. Trimming cost V 4 bases and J 9 bases; bases outside gene matches: 8. Germline V gene sequence: CDR1 MNHEY, CDR2 SVGEGT.

The CDR3 loop is CASSLGSGRGYHGELFF. Here the CDR3 DNA reads TGTGCCAGCAGCTTAGGATCGGGGCGGGGGTATCACGGGGAGCTGTTTTTT. The chain uses TRBV7-2 and TRBJ2-2; 7 positions match TRBD2. With V trimmed by 1 base and J by 7 bases, 12 bases remained unmatched. The V gene's germline CDR1 is SGHTA and CDR2 FQGNSA. This CDR3 region has 17 residues.

The genes are TRBV5-1 and TRBJ1-1; 8 bases match TRBD1. Germline values: CDR1 SGHRS, CDR2 YFSETQ. CDR3 length: 15 residues. Trimming cost V 4 bases and J 1 base; bases outside gene matches: 6. The CDR3 DNA reads as TGCGCCAGCAGCCTGCCCGGGACAGGGAACACTGAAGCTTTCTTT. Amino acid sequence: CASSLPGTGNTEAFF.

This sequence joins TRBV28 and TRBJ2-7, with TRBD1 matching over 8 bases. The trim removed 3 bases at V and 4 bases at J, leaving 2 bases unmatched. Germline lookup yields CDR1 MDHEN and CDR2 SYDVKM. The CDR3 is made up of 13 amino acids. For the CDR3, the DNA is TGTGCCAGCAGTTTCCGGACAGGGTACGAGCAGTACTTC. This sequence encodes CASSFRTGYEQYF.

The chain is built from TRBV12-3 or TRBV12-4 and TRBJ1-5, with D perhaps matching TRBD1 (5 bases). The V and J ends lost 6 bases and 5 bases respectively, with 8 bases between them. The length of the CDR3 is 12 residues. The CDR3 sequence is CASRQQDQPQHF. CDR3 nucleotides: TGTGCCAGCAGGCAACAGGATCAGCCCCAGCATTTT.

The CDR3 nucleotides are TGTGCCACCTGGGACAGCGAAAAATCTAACTATGGCTACACCTTC. Translating it yields CATWDSEKSNYGYTF. The chain joins TRBV30 to TRBJ1-2; 7 bases are shared with TRBD1. Germline assignment: CDR1 GTSNPN and CDR2 SVGIG (reference sequence). The CDR3 contains 15 residues. The trim removed 8 bases at V and 0 bases at J, leaving 12 bases unmatched.

J is TRBJ2-7 and V is TRBV11-3, with a weak D call TRBD1 (6 bases). Germline V gene data show CDR1 as SGHNT and CDR2 as YENEEA. The CDR3 is 14 residues long. V lost 3 bases to trimming and J lost 4 bases, with 13 bases between them. The CDR3 sequence is CASSFATGIYEQYF. The CDR3 DNA sequence: TGTGCCAGCAGCTTTGCCACAGGGATTTACGAGCAGTACTTC.

The V call is TRBV6-1, the J call TRBJ1-2; TRBD1 agrees at 9 bases. In germline, CDR1 is MNHNS, CDR2 SASEGT. The V gene end was trimmed by 0 bases and the J gene end by 7 bases; junction bases not matched to a gene: 6. This CDR3 region has 15 residues. In nucleotides, the CDR3 is TGTGCCAGCAGTGAAGCGCCGGACAGGGGACCTGGCTACACCTTC. Protein product: CASSEAPDRGPGYTF.

This chain connects TRBV5-4 to TRBJ2-2; 11 positions match TRBD1. The CDR3 has 16 residues. The V gene's germline CDR1 is SGHNT and CDR2 YYREEE (reference sequence). After removal of 5 bases from V and 4 bases from J, the junction contained 7 bases not matched to a gene. The CDR3 coding sequence is TGTGCCAGCAGTTATGGGACAGGGGGACCCACCGGGGAGCTGTTTTTT. Its translation is CASSYGTGGPTGELFF.

V gene TRBV4-1 combines with J gene TRBJ1-2, with D tentatively TRBD1 (5 bases). Between the trimmed V and J ends, which lost 2 bases and 0 bases, there was a span of 13 bases. Germline V gives CDR1 MGHRA, CDR2 YSYEKL. The CDR3 has 16 residues. The CDR3 coding sequence is TGCGCCAGCAGCCAATATGGACACGAAGCTAACTATGGCTACACCTTC. Translation gives CASSQYGHEANYGYTF.

The CDR3 DNA is TGTGCCAGCAGGCCGCCGGTCCAAGAGACCCAGTACTTC. This translates into CASRPPVQETQYF. V gene TRBV11-3 combines with J gene TRBJ2-5; no clear D. CDR3 length equals 13 residues. Germline loops: CDR1 SGHNT, CDR2 YENEEA. With 6 bases removed from V and 1 base from J, the gap between germline ends came to 9 bases.

The chain couples TRBV11-2 to TRBJ2-1; D is undetermined. CDR1 is SGHAT and CDR2 is FQNNGV in the germline V gene. CDR3 length: 16 amino acids. V was cut by 5 bases and J by 0 bases, with 14 bases left in between. The CDR3 region is CASSPIRRNSYNEQFF. Written as DNA, the CDR3 is TGTGCCAGCAGCCCAATCCGGCGGAACTCCTACAATGAGCAGTTCTTC. Full variable domain (remainder filled in from reference TRBV11-2 and TRBJ2-1): EAGVAQSPRYKIIEKRQSVAFWCNPISGHATLYWYQQILGQGPKLLIQFQNNGVVDDSQLPKDRFSAERLKGVDSTLKIQPAKLEDSAVYLCASSPIRRNSYNEQFFGPGTRLTVL.

The rearrangement uses TRBV12-3 or TRBV12-4 and TRBJ2-3, with D tentatively TRBD1 (5 bases). This CDR3 comprises 13 residues. V lost 4 bases and J lost 5, with 10 bases in between. The CDR3 here is CASSSSTEDTQYF. The CDR3 DNA follows: TGTGCCAGCAGTTCCTCGACAGAAGATACGCAGTATTTT.

V and J are TRBV6-5 and TRBJ2-2; 7 bases match TRBD1. CDR1 is MNHEY, CDR2 SVGAGI, per germline. V was clipped by 5 bases and J by 7 bases; unmatched bases: 10. The CDR3 has 15 residues. CDR3 residues: CASSQTTGTSGELFF. The CDR3 DNA reads as TGTGCCAGCAGTCAAACGACAGGGACGAGCGGGGAGCTGTTTTTT.

The chain recombines TRBV2 with TRBJ2-2; D might be TRBD2 (5 bases). The CDR3 totals 15 residues. Germline CDR1 is SNHLY and CDR2 is FYNNEI. The ends were cut back, 3 bases at V and 0 bases at J, with 8 bases in the middle. Here the CDR3 DNA reads TGTGCCAGCAGTGACCTTAGCGCGAACACCGGGGAGCTGTTTTTT. It is translated as CASSDLSANTGELFF.

V and J are TRBV12-5 and TRBJ2-5; D is perhaps TRBD1 (6 bases). Trimming removed 5 bases from V and 5 bases from J, with 12 bases in between. In germline, CDR1 is LGHNT, CDR2 FRNRAP. The CDR3 has 13 amino acids. The CDR3 loop is CASGLTGLETQYF. The CDR3 DNA reads TGTGCTAGTGGTCTAACAGGGTTGGAGACCCAGTACTTC.